This T cell receptor beta chain was sequenced in a study of OX40 agonist ivuxolimab in advanced cancers. This clone was seen only once. The CDR3 totals 14 residues. Between the trimmed V and J ends, which lost 4 bases and 1 base, there was a span of 12 bases. Germline V gives CDR1 SGHNT, CDR2 YYREEE (reference sequence). The assay was immunoSEQ multiplex PCR, and TCRdb's table has in-frame clones only and misses some. Of tens of thousands of clones in the sample, around 80% were seen once. The genes are TRBV5-4 and TRBJ2-7; TRBD1 might be the D (5 bases). The clonotype originates from an adult with an advanced solid tumor such as melanoma, head and neck, liver or kidney cancer. Sample: CD4+ or CD8+ T cells sorted from blood, taken in a trial of the OX40 agonist ivuxolimab. CDR3 protein: CASSPWGGSYEQYF. The CDR3, as DNA: TGTGCCAGCAGCCCATGGGGCGGTTCCTACGAGCAGTACTTC.